This T cell receptor beta chain emerged from a study of cytomegalovirus exposure and HLA in healthy donors. Across the whole study: Membership in the Caucasian-associated ancestry cluster was found for about 84% of almost 400 genotyped donors.

This clone has a single count. Its antigen is currently unknown. From germline, CDR1 is SGHNT and CDR2 YYREEE (reference sequence). Trimming at V came to 3 bases and at J to 3 bases, leaving 6 bases not matched to a gene. This CDR3 comprises 15 residues. Study-wide results and caveats: Presence/absence analysis assumed near-uniform sequencing depth across donors. An observed cluster of highly shared sequence variants was recorded as a likely sequencing artifact. A missense variant in DCLRE1C was later tied to TCR beta V- and J-gene trimming.

The PCR used 60 Vbeta and 13 Jbeta primers. The protocol was immunoSEQ multiplex PCR, while the TCRdb copy is restricted to in-frame clones and leaves out a portion. The table shows approximately 150,000 clones, with about 74% occurring only once. The chain uses TRBV5-4 and TRBJ2-7; 10 positions match TRBD1. Material: PBMCs. This TCR came from a woman in her sixties or seventies in good health and CMV-seronegative. The DNA of the CDR3 is TGTGCCAGCAGCTCCCCTTGGACAGGGGGCTACGAGCAGTACTTC. This codes for CASSSPWTGGYEQYF.